One sample yielded the 28 T cell receptor beta chains listed below, sequenced in a study of T cell responses to AZD1222 COVID-19 vaccine. This table comes from immunoSEQ multiplex PCR, and its TCRdb copy is limited to in-frame clones, with some not included. The sample lists approximately 130,000 clones, under 95% occurring once. The sequences come from peripheral blood, collected on day 0 of AZD1222 vaccination. These receptors were collected from an adult in good health.

This clone was detected once. The rearrangement joins TRBV5-1 to TRBJ2-5; 8 bases line up with TRBD1. The CDR3 has 14 amino acids. V dropped 4 bases and J dropped 3; count of bases not matched to a gene: 5. Germline CDR1 SGHRS, CDR2 YFSETQ. CDR3 nucleotide sequence: TGCGCCAGCAGCCGACAGGGGCAAGAAGAGACCCAGTACTTC. Protein sequence: CASSRQGQEETQYF.

The rearrangement joins TRBV27 to TRBJ2-7; a possible D gene is TRBD2 (7 bases). V gave up 5 bases and J gave up 6 bases, with 17 bases separating them. Germline loops: CDR1 MNHEY, CDR2 SMNVEV (reference sequence). The length of the CDR3 is 14 residues. The CDR3 spells CASSPTGGAREQYF. The CDR3 DNA is TGTGCCAGCAGTCCTACTGGGGGGGCCCGCGAGCAGTACTTC.

The V gene is TRBV18, the J gene TRBJ1-1, with TRBD1 identical over 11 bases. Germline assignment: CDR1 KGHSH and CDR2 LQKENI. The CDR3 runs 16 residues. V shed 3 bases, J shed 6 bases, and the junction held 9 bases outside the gene matches. The CDR3 sequence is CASSPGQGAETSEAFF. CDR3 nucleotides: TGTGCCAGCTCACCTGGACAGGGGGCCGAGACGTCTGAAGCTTTCTTT.

The rearrangement joins TRBV5-1 to TRBJ2-3, with TRBD1 identical over 7 bases. The germline V gene has CDR1 SGHRS and CDR2 YFSETQ. There are 17 residues in the CDR3. Germline trimming cut 4 bases from V and 3 bases from J; bases unmatched to any gene: 14. The CDR3 here is CASSQSSDRVGTDTQYF. CDR3 DNA sequence: TGCGCCAGCAGCCAATCATCAGACAGGGTGGGTACAGATACGCAGTATTTT.

The genes are TRBV7-2 and TRBJ1-2; D is unclear. Trimming removed 0 bases at V and 5 bases at J, with 7 bases between. The CDR3 extends over 13 amino acids. Per germline, CDR1 SGHTA and CDR2 FQGNSA. CDR3 sequence reads: CASSLARSYGYTF. Written as DNA, the CDR3 is TGTGCCAGCAGCTTAGCGCGGTCATATGGCTACACCTTC.

This clone was detected once. This chain uses TRBV9 with TRBJ2-1, with TRBD2 identical over 7 bases. CDR1 SGDLS and CDR2 YYNGEE come from the germline V gene. The CDR3 extends over 13 amino acids. Losses at the gene ends were 0 bases for V and 9 bases for J; bases not matched to a gene: 3. The CDR3 here is CASSVEVAGEQFF. Here the CDR3 DNA reads TGTGCCAGCAGCGTAGAGGTAGCGGGTGAGCAGTTCTTC.

The rearrangement joins TRBV3-1 (or the pseudogene TRBV3-2) to TRBJ1-2; D uncertain. The CDR3 has 13 residues. The V gene lost 1 base and the J gene lost 8 bases, with 11 bases spanning the gap. CDR1 is LGHDT, CDR2 YNNKEL, per germline (reference sequence). The CDR3 loop reads CASSQGEGGGYTF. In DNA form, the CDR3 reads TGTGCCAGCAGCCAAGGGGAGGGCGGCGGCTACACCTTC.

The J gene is TRBJ1-5, the V gene TRBV28; D is uncertain. CDR3 size: 16 residues. Germline CDR1 reads MDHEN; CDR2 reads SYDVKM. Trimming left V 6 bases short and J 3 bases short, with 18 bases between. The CDR3: CASRARSLGNNQPQHF. Here the CDR3 DNA reads TGTGCCAGCAGGGCCCGTAGTTTGGGAAACAATCAGCCCCAGCATTTT.

The chain employs TRBV11-2 and TRBJ2-7, with 7 bases that match TRBD1. The V gene's germline CDR1 is SGHAT and CDR2 FQNNGV. V lost 3 bases to trimming and J lost 4 bases; unmatched junction nucleotides: 6. The CDR3 is made up of 14 amino acids. CDR3 in amino acids: CASSFDRAGYEQYF. CDR3 in DNA: TGTGCCAGCAGCTTCGACAGGGCAGGGTACGAGCAGTACTTC.

V usage is TRBV20-1 and J usage is TRBJ2-7, with TRBD2 matching 9 bases. CDR1 is DFQATT and CDR2 is SNEGSKA in the germline V gene (reference sequence). Unmatched junction bases numbered 7, after V lost 3 bases and J lost 1 base. CDR3 size: 15 residues. CDR3 loop: CSASNLAGTSYEQYF. In DNA form, the CDR3 reads TGCAGTGCTAGTAACCTAGCGGGAACATCCTACGAGCAGTACTTC.

This rearrangement joins TRBV13 to TRBJ1-6; 7 bases map to TRBD1. The CDR3 is 16 residues long. CDR1 and CDR2 (germline): PRHDT, FYEKMQ (reference sequence). V dropped 0 bases and J dropped 7; count of bases not matched to a gene: 6. CDR3 sequence reads: CASSLGGQAKNSPLHF. CDR3 DNA sequence: TGTGCCAGCAGCTTAGGTGGACAGGCAAAGAATTCACCCCTCCACTTT.

The chain links TRBV30 to TRBJ2-7; 8 bases line up with TRBD1. Germline trimming cut 5 bases from V and 6 bases from J; bases unmatched to any gene: 6. The CDR3 length is 12 residues. Looked up from germline, CDR1 is GTSNPN and CDR2 is SVGIG (reference sequence). The CDR3, as DNA: TGTGCCTGGTCAGACGACAGGGGCGAGCAGTACTTC. Translated: CAWSDDRGEQYF.

The chain recombines TRBV10-1 with TRBJ2-3, with a possible D match to TRBD1 (6 bases). This CDR3 has 13 residues. Germline loops: CDR1 WNHNN, CDR2 SYGVQD (reference sequence). The V and J ends lost 7 bases and 5 bases respectively, with 13 bases between them. The CDR3 region has the DNA TGCGCCAGCACCGGACAGTTACGAGATACGCAGTATTTT. Protein product: CASTGQLRDTQYF.

The V gene is TRBV6-5, the J gene TRBJ1-2; D uncertain. V shed 0 bases and J shed 3 bases, with 11 bases lying between them. The CDR3 has 15 residues. The germline CDR1 and CDR2 sequences are MNHEY and SVGAGI. CDR3 sequence: CASSYSSTGDYGYTF. CDR3 DNA sequence: TGTGCCAGCAGTTACTCGAGTACCGGGGACTATGGCTACACCTTC.

This chain joins TRBV11-2 and TRBJ1-2; D remains ambiguous. V was cut by 4 bases and J by 4 bases, with 10 bases left in between. In germline, CDR1 is SGHAT, CDR2 FQNNGV. The CDR3 has 13 amino acids. The CDR3 bases are TGTGCCAGCAGCTCCACGGGAGCCTATGGCTACACCTTC. Translation gives CASSSTGAYGYTF.

The chain carries TRBV7-2 and TRBJ2-1; 12 nucleotides match TRBD2. The CDR3 extends over 18 amino acids. Germline values: CDR1 SGHTA, CDR2 FQGNSA. Losses at the gene ends were 1 base for V and 7 bases for J; bases not matched to a gene: 11. This CDR3 reads CASSLGGLGLAGGNEQFF. The CDR3 bases are TGTGCCAGCAGCTTAGGCGGGCTGGGGCTAGCGGGAGGGAATGAGCAGTTCTTC.

V gene TRBV28 combines with J gene TRBJ1-1; tentatively, D is TRBD1 (6 bases). Per germline, CDR1 MDHEN and CDR2 SYDVKM. With 6 bases removed from V and 6 bases from J, the gap between germline ends came to 17 bases. The CDR3 loop spans 14 amino acids. The CDR3 DNA sequence: TGTGCCAGCAGACCTAGGACAGTCATTGCTGAAGCTTTCTTT. It is translated as CASRPRTVIAEAFF.

The genes are TRBV29-1 and TRBJ2-7, with D maybe TRBD2 (6 bases). Germline loops: CDR1 SQVTM, CDR2 ANQGSEA. The V gene lost 3 bases and the J gene lost 4 bases, with 13 bases spanning the gap. The CDR3 spans 13 residues. The CDR3 sequence: CSVDPGEGYEQYF. In DNA, the CDR3 is TGCAGCGTTGATCCGGGAGAGGGGTACGAGCAGTACTTC.

This chain uses TRBV10-3 with TRBJ2-2; 9 bases fit TRBD2. Per germline, CDR1 ENHRY and CDR2 SYGVKD. The junction had 6 bases not matched to a gene; V was cut back by 2 bases and J by 5 bases. The CDR3 runs 16 residues. CDR3 nucleotides: TGTGCCATCAGTGAGGGTAGCGGGAGAAGTACCGGGGAGCTGTTTTTT. It codes for CAISEGSGRSTGELFF.

The rearrangement joins TRBV7-2 to TRBJ2-7; TRBD2 is a possible D gene (6 bases). Trimming removed 6 bases at V and 2 bases at J, with 17 bases between. There are 15 residues in the CDR3. Germline V lookup: CDR1 SGHTA, CDR2 FQGNSA. The CDR3 sequence: CASSQTQGGPYEQYF. The CDR3 nucleotides are TGTGCCAGCAGTCAAACCCAGGGAGGACCCTACGAGCAGTACTTC.

CDR3 sequence (DNA): TGTGCCAGCAGCAGGGGACAGGCCGGGAACGAGCAGTACTTC. Protein sequence: CASSRGQAGNEQYF. This chain uses TRBV11-3 with TRBJ2-7; 8 bases agree with TRBD1. Germline loops: CDR1 SGHNT, CDR2 YENEEA. V shed 5 bases and J 5 bases; nucleotides not matched to a gene: 8. The CDR3 is 14 residues long.

In its sample, this clone was seen a few times. The chain uses TRBV28 and TRBJ1-4, with D perhaps TRBD1 (5 bases). The CDR3 spans 15 residues. Germline lookup yields CDR1 MDHEN and CDR2 SYDVKM. V was trimmed by 7 bases and J by 3 bases, leaving 15 bases between them. The CDR3 region is CASTPRGIANEKLFF. The CDR3 coding sequence is TGTGCCAGCACCCCTCGGGGGATAGCTAATGAAAAACTGTTTTTT.

The chain is built from TRBV19 and TRBJ2-5, with D maybe TRBD2 (5 bases). Trimming removed 6 bases at V and 0 bases at J, with 14 bases between. CDR3 length: 15 residues. Germline CDR1 and CDR2: LNHDA and SQIVND (reference sequence). Written as DNA, the CDR3 is TGTGCCAGTAGCCGCCTCCCGGGGAACCAAGAGACCCAGTACTTC. Protein product: CASSRLPGNQETQYF. Combining the CDR3 with reference TRBV19 and TRBJ2-5 gives the whole variable domain DGGITQSPKYLFRKEGQNVTLSCEQNLNHDAMYWYRQDPGQGLRLIYYSQIVNDFQKGDIAEGYSVSREKKESFPLTVTSAQKNPTAFYLCASSRLPGNQETQYFGPGTRLLVL.

The J gene is TRBJ2-1, the V gene TRBV18; TRBD1 might be the D (6 bases). This CDR3 contains 16 residues. Germline-derived CDR1 and CDR2 are KGHSH and LQKENI. Trimming removed 2 bases from V and 2 bases from J, with 13 bases in between. The CDR3 DNA reads TGTGCCAGCTCACCAGAACAGGGACCCACCTACAATGAGCAGTTCTTC. It specifies CASSPEQGPTYNEQFF.

The chain carries TRBV30 and TRBJ2-2; TRBD2 agrees at 7 bases. Germline values: CDR1 GTSNPN, CDR2 SVGIG (reference sequence). V lost 0 bases, J lost 3 bases, and 7 bases stayed unmatched. The CDR3 length is 16 residues. CDR3 sequence: CAWSVKGLADTGELFF. The CDR3 region has the DNA TGTGCCTGGAGTGTAAAAGGGCTAGCGGACACCGGGGAGCTGTTTTTT.

This clone was picked up one time. CDR3 sequence reads: CASSPATGTSSYNEQFF. The CDR3 DNA reads TGTGCCAGCAGCCCTGCTACAGGGACCAGCTCCTACAATGAGCAGTTCTTC. The rearrangement links TRBV5-6 to TRBJ2-1, with a weak D call TRBD1 (6 bases). Trimming pared 4 bases from V and 0 bases from J, leaving 17 bases between. Germline V lookup: CDR1 SGHDT, CDR2 YYEEEE. CDR3 length equals 17 residues.

J is TRBJ2-7 and V is TRBV6-5; 9 bases match TRBD2. The ends lost 0 bases at V and 5 bases at J; junction bases unmatched: 8. Germline loops: CDR1 MNHEY, CDR2 SVGAGI. This CDR3 spans 16 amino acids. The DNA for the CDR3 is TGTGCCAGCAGTTACTCGGGCGGGAGGGCCTTGAACGAGCAGTACTTC. Protein product: CASSYSGGRALNEQYF.

The chain recombines TRBV29-1 with TRBJ2-1, with D maybe TRBD1 (5 bases). The length of the CDR3 is 13 residues. Germline V gene data show CDR1 as SQVTM and CDR2 as ANQGSEA. The V end lost 7 bases, the J end lost 12 bases, and 22 bases lay between the germline ends. The CDR3 reads CSATDSLGMGQFF. CDR3 DNA: TGCAGCGCCACCGACAGCCTTGGTATGGGGCAGTTCTTC.